This TCR beta chain stems from a study of preoperative IRX-2 immunotherapy in early breast cancer. The CDR3 is made up of 13 amino acids. Per germline, CDR1 KGHSH and CDR2 LQKENI. Trimming took off 2 bases at V and 3 bases at J, with 8 bases between the two ends. The treatment here: preoperative locoregional IRX-2 cytokine immunotherapy. Sequencing used immunoSEQ multiplex PCR; TCRdb keeps in-frame clones, though not all of them. The data show over 55,000 clones, roughly 94% seen once. The J gene is TRBJ2-7, the V gene TRBV18, with D unresolved. The sample was collected from a patient treated with IRX-2 immunotherapy. The TCR sequence derives from a human donor with breast cancer. The CDR3 region is CASSPSQVYEQYF. The CDR3 DNA reads as TGTGCCAGCTCACCATCGCAGGTCTACGAGCAGTACTTC.